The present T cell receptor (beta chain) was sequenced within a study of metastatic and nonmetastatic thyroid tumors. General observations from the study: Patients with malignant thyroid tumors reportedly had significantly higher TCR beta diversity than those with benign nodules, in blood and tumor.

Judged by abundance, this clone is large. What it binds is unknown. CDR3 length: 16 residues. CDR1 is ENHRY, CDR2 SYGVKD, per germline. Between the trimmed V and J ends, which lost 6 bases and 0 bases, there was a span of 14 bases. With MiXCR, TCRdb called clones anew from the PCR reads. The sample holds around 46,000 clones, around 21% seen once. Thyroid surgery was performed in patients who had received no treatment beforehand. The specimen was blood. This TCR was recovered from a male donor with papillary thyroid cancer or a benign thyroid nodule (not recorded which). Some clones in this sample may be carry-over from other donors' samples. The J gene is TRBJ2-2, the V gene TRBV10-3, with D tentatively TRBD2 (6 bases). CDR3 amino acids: CAISPLSGSNTGELFF. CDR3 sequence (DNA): TGTGCCATCAGCCCTCTTAGCGGATCGAACACCGGGGAGCTGTTTTTT.